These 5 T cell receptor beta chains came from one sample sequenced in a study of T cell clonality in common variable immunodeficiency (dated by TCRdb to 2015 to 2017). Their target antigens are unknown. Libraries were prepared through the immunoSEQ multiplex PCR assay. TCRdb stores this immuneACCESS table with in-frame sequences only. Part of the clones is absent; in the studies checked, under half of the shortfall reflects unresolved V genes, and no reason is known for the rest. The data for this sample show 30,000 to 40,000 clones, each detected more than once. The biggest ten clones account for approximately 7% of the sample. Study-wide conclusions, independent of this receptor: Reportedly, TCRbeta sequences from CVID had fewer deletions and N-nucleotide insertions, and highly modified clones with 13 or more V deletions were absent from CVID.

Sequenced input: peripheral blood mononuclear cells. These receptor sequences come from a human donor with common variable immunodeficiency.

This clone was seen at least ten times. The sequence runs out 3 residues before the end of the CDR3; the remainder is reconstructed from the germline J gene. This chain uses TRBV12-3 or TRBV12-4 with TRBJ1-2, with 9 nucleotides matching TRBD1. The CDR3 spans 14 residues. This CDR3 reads CASSPGQGLGGYTF. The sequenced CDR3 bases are TGTGCCAGCAGCCCGGGACAGGGCTTGGGCGGC.

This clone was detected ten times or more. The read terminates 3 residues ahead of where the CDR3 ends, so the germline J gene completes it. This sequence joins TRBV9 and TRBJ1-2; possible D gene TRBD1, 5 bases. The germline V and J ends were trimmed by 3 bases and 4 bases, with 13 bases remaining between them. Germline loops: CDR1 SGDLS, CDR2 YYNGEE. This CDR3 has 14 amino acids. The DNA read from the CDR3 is TGTGCCAGCAGCGACGCCGGGGGTGGCTATGGC. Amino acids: CASSDAGGGYG. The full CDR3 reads CASSDAGGGYGYTF.

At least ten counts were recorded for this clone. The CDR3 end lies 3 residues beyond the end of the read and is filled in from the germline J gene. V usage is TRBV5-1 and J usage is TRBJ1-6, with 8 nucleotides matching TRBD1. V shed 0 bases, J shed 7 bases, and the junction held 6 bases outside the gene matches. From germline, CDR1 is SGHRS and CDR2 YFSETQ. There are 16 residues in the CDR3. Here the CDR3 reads CASSLVTGVLNSPLHF. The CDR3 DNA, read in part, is TGCGCCAGCAGCTTGGTGACAGGGGTGTTAAATTCACCC.

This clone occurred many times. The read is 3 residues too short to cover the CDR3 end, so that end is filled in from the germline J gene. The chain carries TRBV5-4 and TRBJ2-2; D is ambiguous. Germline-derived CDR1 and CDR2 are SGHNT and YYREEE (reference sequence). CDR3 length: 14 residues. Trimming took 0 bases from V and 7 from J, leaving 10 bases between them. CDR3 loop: CASSLGLSDGELFF. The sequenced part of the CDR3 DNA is TGTGCCAGCAGCTTGGGACTTTCGGACGGGGAG. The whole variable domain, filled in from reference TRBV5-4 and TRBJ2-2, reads ETGVTQSPTHLIKTRGQQVTLRCSSQSGHNTVSWYQQALGQGPQFIFQYYREEENGRGNFPPRFSGLQFPNYSSELNVNALELDDSALYLCASSLGLSDGELFFGEGSRLTVL.

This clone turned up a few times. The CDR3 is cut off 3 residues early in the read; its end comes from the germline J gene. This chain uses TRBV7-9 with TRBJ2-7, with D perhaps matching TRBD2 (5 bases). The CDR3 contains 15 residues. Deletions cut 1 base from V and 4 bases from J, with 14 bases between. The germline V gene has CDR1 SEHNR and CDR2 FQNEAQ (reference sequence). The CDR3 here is CASSLGVARLYEQYF. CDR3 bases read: TGTGCCAGCAGCTTAGGGGTAGCGAGACTATACGAG. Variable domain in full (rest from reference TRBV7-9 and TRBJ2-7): DTGVSQNPRHKITKRGQNVTFRCDPISEHNRLYWYRQTLGQGPEFLTYFQNEAQLEKSRLLSDRFSAERPKGSFSTLEIQRTEQGDSAMYLCASSLGVARLYEQYFGPGTRLTVT.